One sample yielded the 20 T cell receptor beta chains listed below, sequenced in a study of blood T cells in healthy people across ages. Next came a second PCR, run for about 6 to 12 cycles, which used a sample-barcoded 5' primer along with a J-beta primer mix. TCRdb re-called the 5' RACE reads through MiXCR, storing one row per CDR3 protein. The table lists approximately 350,000 distinct CDR3 sequences, more than 45% of them singletons, with 45% to 65% in the top ten. The sequencing sample was made of blood. Receptor source: a man aged 60 to 69 in good health.

The V call is TRBV29-1, the J call TRBJ2-3; a weak D match, TRBD2 (6 bases). The CDR3 length is 13 residues. The germline CDR1 and CDR2 sequences are SQVTM and ANQGSEA. V lost 7 bases and J lost 0, with 11 bases in between. The CDR3 DNA reads as TGCAGCGCCTTGGAGGGGAGCACAGATACGCAGTATTTT. Translated: CSALEGSTDTQYF.

The CDR3 loop is CSARPLAGGGEQFF. Here the CDR3 DNA reads TGCAGTGCTAGACCGTTGGCGGGGGGGGGTGAGCAGTTCTTC. The chain carries TRBV20-1 and TRBJ2-1; 9 positions match TRBD2. In germline, CDR1 is DFQATT, CDR2 SNEGSKA (reference sequence). J lost 9 bases, V lost 2 bases, and 8 bases had no gene match. The CDR3 length is 14 residues.

The gene calls are TRBV20-1 and TRBJ2-3; D gene uncertain. Germline V gene data show CDR1 as DFQATT and CDR2 as SNEGSKA (reference sequence). The CDR3 sequence is 15 residues long. V was shortened by 3 bases and J by 6 bases, with 19 bases between the two germline ends. The CDR3 reads CSASRAANKGDTQYF. CDR3 nucleotide sequence: TGCAGTGCTAGTAGGGCGGCCAACAAGGGCGATACGCAGTATTTT.

The rearrangement uses TRBV29-1 and TRBJ2-7; perhaps D is TRBD1 or TRBD2 (5 bases each). Germline lookup yields CDR1 SQVTM and CDR2 ANQGSEA. Trimming shortened V by 7 bases and J by 0 bases, and 7 bases separated the two germline ends. This CDR3 region has 11 residues. The CDR3, as DNA: TGCAGCGGAGGGGACTCCTACGAGCAGTACTTC. Protein: CSGGDSYEQYF.

This clonotype has just a few counts. Given a much more abundant clone one base away, this may be a read error. This sequence joins TRBV29-1 and TRBJ2-7, with TRBD1 as a possible D gene (6 bases). This CDR3 spans 12 amino acids. From germline, CDR1 is SQVTM and CDR2 ANQGSEA. The CDR3 region has the DNA TGCGGCGCAACAGGGATTTTCTACGAGCAGTACTTC. Its translation is CGATGIFYEQYF.

This chain links TRBV20-1 with TRBJ2-3; 8 positions match TRBD2. This CDR3 is 15 amino acids long. The V gene's germline CDR1 is DFQATT and CDR2 SNEGSKA (reference sequence). Germline trimming cut 0 bases from V and 4 bases from J; bases unmatched to any gene: 6. As DNA, the CDR3 is TGCAGTGCTAGAGATGCGCGGGAGGTGGCAGATACGCAGTATTTT. It yields the protein CSARDAREVADTQYF.

This chain joins TRBV5-1 and TRBJ2-5; D may be TRBD2 (5 bases). The CDR3 extends over 14 amino acids. Germline V gene sequence: CDR1 SGHRS, CDR2 YFSETQ. The ends were cut back, 5 bases at V and 2 bases at J, with 13 bases in the middle. The CDR3 nucleotides are TGCGCCAGCAGGGCCCCGGGGAGACAAGAGACCCAGTACTTC. Protein sequence: CASRAPGRQETQYF.

In this sample, this clonotype turned up many times. The chain recombines TRBV6-1 with TRBJ2-3; 7 nucleotides agree with TRBD2. V lost 5 bases to trimming and J lost 2 bases; unmatched junction nucleotides: 10. CDR1 MNHNS and CDR2 SASEGT come from the germline V gene. This CDR3 is 16 amino acids long. CDR3 region: CASSMAAGLLTDTQYF. CDR3 bases: TGTGCCAGCAGTATGGCGGCGGGACTACTCACAGATACGCAGTATTTT.

This sequence joins TRBV9 and TRBJ2-1; D is perhaps TRBD2 (5 bases). V dropped 1 base and J dropped 8 bases, with 10 bases sitting between them. Germline V gives CDR1 SGDLS, CDR2 YYNGEE. CDR3 length: 13 residues. This CDR3 reads CASSVMGGHEQFF. The CDR3 DNA follows: TGTGCCAGCAGCGTAATGGGCGGGCATGAGCAGTTCTTC. Drawing the rest from reference TRBV9 and TRBJ2-1, the complete variable domain is DSGVTQTPKHLITATGQRVTLRCSPRSGDLSVYWYQQSLDQGLQFLIQYYNGEERAKGNILERFSAQQFPDLHSELNLSSLELGDSALYFCASSVMGGHEQFFGPGTRLTVL.

This clonotype was counted at least ten times. The V call is TRBV20-1, the J call TRBJ2-1; D is unclear. Germline loops: CDR1 DFQATT, CDR2 SNEGSKA (reference sequence). The CDR3 runs to 13 residues. V was cut by 2 bases and J by 6 bases, with 11 bases left in between. The CDR3 bases are TGCAGTGCTAGACCACCTAGTTTCAATGAGCAGTTCTTC. Translating it yields CSARPPSFNEQFF.

This rearrangement joins TRBV5-6 to TRBJ2-7; the D gene could be TRBD1 or TRBD2 (6 bases each). There are 15 residues in the CDR3. V was shortened by 5 bases and J by 4 bases, with 19 bases between the two germline ends. Germline lookup yields CDR1 SGHDT and CDR2 YYEEEE. The CDR3 bases are TGTGCCAGCAGTCCTGGGGCCAGGAGGGGGTACGAGCAGTACTTC. Translated, it gives CASSPGARRGYEQYF.

The rearrangement links TRBV18 to TRBJ2-3, with D perhaps TRBD2 (6 bases). Germline CDR1 and CDR2: KGHSH and LQKENI. The V end was cut by 0 bases, the J end by 3 bases, with 13 bases between. This CDR3 has 16 amino acids. Here the CDR3 DNA reads TGTGCCAGCTCACCACCTTCGACGGGGAGGACAGATACGCAGTATTTT. It is translated as CASSPPSTGRTDTQYF.

This clonotype came up once. The CDR3 is CASGRQRNIQETQYF. DNA of the CDR3: TGTGCCAGCGGAAGACAGAGGAACATACAAGAGACCCAGTACTTC. J is TRBJ2-5 and V is TRBV6-1; D is possibly TRBD1 (5 bases). This CDR3 has 15 residues. V lost 8 bases, J lost 2 bases, and 18 bases lay in between. Germline V lookup: CDR1 MNHNS, CDR2 SASEGT.

This clonotype was detected a few times. This chain links TRBV20-1 with TRBJ2-7; TRBD2 matches at 8 bases. Germline assignment: CDR1 DFQATT and CDR2 SNEGSKA (reference sequence). The CDR3 has 13 residues. The CDR3 nucleotides read TGCAGGGCCGCGGGAGGCCTTCCCTACGAGCAGTACTTC. This gives the protein CRAAGGLPYEQYF.

The chain combines TRBV7-2 with TRBJ1-6, with 7 bases fitting TRBD1. V gave up 5 bases and J gave up 11 bases; unmatched junction bases: 6. The CDR3 runs to 13 residues. From germline, CDR1 is SGHTA and CDR2 FQGNSA. The CDR3 reads CASSTLQGPPLHF. The CDR3 DNA sequence: TGTGCCAGCAGCACCCTACAGGGGCCACCCCTCCACTTT.

This clonotype has only a few counts. The rearrangement links TRBV6-6 to TRBJ2-7; a weak D match, TRBD2 (6 bases). Germline V gene sequence: CDR1 MNHNY, CDR2 SVGAGI (reference sequence). V dropped 0 bases and J dropped 0 bases, with 9 bases sitting between them. The CDR3 has 15 amino acids. The CDR3 nucleotides are TGTGCCAGCAGTTACTCGGCCGGGAGCTCCTACGAGCAGTACTTC. Protein: CASSYSAGSSYEQYF.

A remark on this clonotype: Given a much more abundant clone one base away, this may be a read error. This chain connects TRBV6-8 to TRBJ2-1, with unresolved D. Between the trimmed V and J ends, which lost 6 bases and 10 bases, there was a span of 22 bases. This CDR3 has 15 amino acids. Germline lookup yields CDR1 MNHGY and CDR2 SAAAGT. CDR3 bases: TGTGCCAGCAGCTTCCACGAGGCAGGAGCCTACGAGCAGTTCTTC. Its protein is CASSFHEAGAYEQFF.

The gene calls are TRBV30 and TRBJ2-7; D unresolved. Germline V gene sequence: CDR1 GTSNPN, CDR2 SVGIG (reference sequence). Between the trimmed V and J ends, which lost 8 bases and 2 bases, there was a span of 10 bases. The CDR3 has 11 amino acids. DNA for the CDR3: TGTGCCCTATGGGGTACCTACGAGCAGTACTTC. Its protein product is CALWGTYEQYF.

The genes are TRBV7-8 and TRBJ2-3; TRBD1 matches at 7 bases. The CDR3 loop spans 13 amino acids. Per the germline V gene, CDR1 is SGHVS and CDR2 is FQNEAQ. The J segment lost 9 bases and the V segment lost 3 bases, leaving 6 bases of the junction unmatched. The CDR3 bases are TGTGCCAGCAGCTTCACAGGGGCTCAAACGCAGTATTTT. Translated: CASSFTGAQTQYF.

The genes are TRBV6-4 and TRBJ2-3, with no clear D. This CDR3 has 17 amino acids. Trimming pared 2 bases from V and 2 bases from J, leaving 17 bases between. CDR1 MRHNA and CDR2 SNTAGT come from the germline V gene. CDR3 sequence (DNA): TGTGCCAGCAGTGACGGTAGGGCTCCCCGAACCACAGATACGCAGTATTTT. Translated, it gives CASSDGRAPRTTDTQYF.